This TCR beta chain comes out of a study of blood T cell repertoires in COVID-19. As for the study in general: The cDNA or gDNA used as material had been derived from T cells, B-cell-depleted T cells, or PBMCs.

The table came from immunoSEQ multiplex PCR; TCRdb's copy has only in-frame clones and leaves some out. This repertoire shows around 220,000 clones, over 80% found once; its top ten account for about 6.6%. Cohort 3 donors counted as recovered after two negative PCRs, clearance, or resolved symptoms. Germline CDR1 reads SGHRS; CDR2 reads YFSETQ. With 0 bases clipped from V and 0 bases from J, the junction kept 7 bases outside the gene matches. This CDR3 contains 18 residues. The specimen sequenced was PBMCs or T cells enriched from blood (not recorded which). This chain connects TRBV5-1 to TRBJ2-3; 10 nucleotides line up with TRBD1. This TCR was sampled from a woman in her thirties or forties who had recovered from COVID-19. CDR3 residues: CASSLATGGFSSTDTQYF. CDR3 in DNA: TGCGCCAGCAGCTTGGCGACAGGGGGCTTTTCTAGCACAGATACGCAGTATTTT.